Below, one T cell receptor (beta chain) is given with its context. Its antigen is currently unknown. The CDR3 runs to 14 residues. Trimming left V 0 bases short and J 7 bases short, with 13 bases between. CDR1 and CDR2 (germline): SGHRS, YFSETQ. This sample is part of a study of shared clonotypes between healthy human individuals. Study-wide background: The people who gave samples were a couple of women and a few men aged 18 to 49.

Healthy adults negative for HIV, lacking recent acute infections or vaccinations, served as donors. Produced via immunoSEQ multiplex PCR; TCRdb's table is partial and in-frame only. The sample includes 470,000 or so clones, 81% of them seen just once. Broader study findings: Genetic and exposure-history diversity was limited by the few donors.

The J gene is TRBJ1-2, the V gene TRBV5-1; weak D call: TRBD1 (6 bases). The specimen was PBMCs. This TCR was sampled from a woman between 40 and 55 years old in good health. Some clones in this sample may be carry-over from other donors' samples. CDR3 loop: CASSLVSGTTGYTF. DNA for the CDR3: TGCGCCAGCAGCTTGGTTTCGGGGACAACTGGCTACACCTTC.